This is a list of T cell receptor beta chains from one sample in a study of early T cells in non-severe SARS-CoV-2 infection. TCRdb passed the 5' RACE reads through MiXCR, listing each CDR3 protein once. The sample yields fewer than 100,000 distinct CDR3 sequences, about 11% seen once. The sequencing input was whole blood. Receptor source: an adult who was a healthcare worker with PCR-confirmed SARS-CoV-2 infection or an uninfected control (not recorded which). Each CDR3 is given with its conserved first and last residue. A D gene is named only where the DNA matches it firmly. The listing skips clone size in some rows; elsewhere it reads once, few, many or a size class.

many	.	TRBV6-6	TRBJ1-1	CASSRAVGRVNTEAFF	TGTGCCAGCAGTCGGGCGGTAGGCAGGGTGAACACTGAAGCTTTCTTT
many	TRBD1	TRBV9	TRBJ1-5	CASSPTGWNQPQHF	TGTGCCAGCAGCCCGACAGGGTGGAATCAGCCCCAGCATTTT
many	TRBD1	TRBV20-1	TRBJ1-1	CSAVTGGAEAFF	TGCAGTGCTGTTACAGGGGGGGCTGAAGCTTTCTTT
.	.	TRBV5-1	TRBJ2-3	CASSLVAGEDTQYF	TGCGCCAGCAGCTTGGTGGCAGGGGAAGATACGCAGTATTTT
many	.	TRBV30	TRBJ1-1	CASGRGHELSEAFF	TGTGCCAGCGGGAGAGGGCACGAACTCAGCGAAGCTTTCTTT
few	TRBD2	TRBV5-4	TRBJ2-7	CASSSGLAGARYEQYF	TGTGCCAGCAGCTCGGGACTAGCGGGGGCGCGTTACGAGCAGTACTTC
few	TRBD1	TRBV6-1	TRBJ2-2	CASRRVSGGTGELFF	TGTGCCAGCAGGAGGGTTTCAGGGGGCACCGGGGAGCTGTTTTTT
few	.	TRBV29-1	TRBJ1-1	CSVDINTEAFF	TGCAGCGTTGACATCAACACTGAAGCTTTCTTT
.	.	TRBV6-5	TRBJ1-4	CASSLSLTNEKLFF	TGTGCCAGCAGCTTGAGCTTGACTAATGAAAAACTGTTTTTT
.	.	TRBV12-3/TRBV12-4	TRBJ1-2	CASSPTGGAVYGYTF	TGTGCCAGCAGCCCAACGGGGGGCGCCGTCTATGGCTACACCTTC
many	.	TRBV7-3	TRBJ1-6	CASSLLGLDSPLHF	TGTGCCAGCAGCTTACTAGGGTTGGATTCACCCCTCCACTTT
many	TRBD1	TRBV12-3/TRBV12-4	TRBJ2-5	CASSPKTGDETQYF	TGTGCCAGCAGTCCAAAGACAGGGGATGAGACCCAGTACTTC
few	.	TRBV24-1	TRBJ2-5	CATSGGAQETQYF	TGTGCCACCAGTGGAGGGGCGCAAGAGACCCAGTACTTC
many	.	TRBV4-1	TRBJ2-7	CASSQTPLGSYEQYF	TGCGCCAGCAGCCAAACCCCCCTGGGCTCCTACGAGCAGTACTTC
many	.	TRBV27	TRBJ1-3	CASSAGVSGNTIYF	TGTGCCAGCAGTGCTGGAGTCTCTGGAAACACCATATATTTT
many	.	TRBV11-2	TRBJ2-7	CASRVSGVHEQYF	TGTGCCAGCAGGGTTTCAGGGGTCCACGAGCAGTACTTC
many	.	TRBV5-1	TRBJ1-1	CASVQGTNTEAFF	TGCGCCAGCGTACAAGGCACTAACACTGAAGCTTTCTTT
.	.	TRBV7-6	TRBJ2-2	CASSLFTGKNAGELFF	TGTGCCAGCAGCTTATTTACAGGGAAGAACGCCGGGGAGCTGTTTTTT
.	.	TRBV4-3	TRBJ2-5	CASSQFSSAETQYF	TGCGCCAGCAGCCAATTCTCTAGTGCGGAGACCCAGTACTTC
many	TRBD2	TRBV20-1	TRBJ2-5	CSAGGGASETQYF	TGCAGTGCCGGGGGGGGAGCAAGTGAGACCCAGTACTTC
.	.	TRBV10-3	TRBJ1-2	CAINGPPNYGYTF	TGTGCCATCAACGGGCCGCCTAACTATGGCTACACCTTC
many	.	TRBV7-9	TRBJ2-2	CASSSSEEGPGELFF	TGTGCCAGCAGCTCCTCCGAGGAGGGCCCCGGGGAGCTGTTTTTT
few	TRBD1	TRBV7-6	TRBJ1-6	CASSTGQGAIGSPLHF	TGTGCCAGCAGCACGGGACAGGGGGCTATCGGTTCACCCCTCCACTTT
.	TRBD1	TRBV5-4	TRBJ1-1	CASRVWDRNTEAFF	TGTGCCAGCAGGGTTTGGGACAGGAACACTGAAGCTTTCTTT
few	.	TRBV21-1	TRBJ1-3	CASSSLVDSLSGNTIYF	TGTGCCAGCAGCTCCCTGGTAGACTCCCTCTCTGGAAACACCATATATTTT
many	.	TRBV7-9	TRBJ1-1	CASSADTEAFF	TGTGCCAGCAGCGCCGACACTGAAGCTTTCTTT
many	.	TRBV7-8	TRBJ2-7	CASSYRDTLYEQYF	TGTGCCAGCAGCTACCGGGACACTCTCTACGAGCAGTACTTC
.	.	TRBV6-1	TRBJ2-7	CASSEAYGGHSYEQYF	TGTGCCAGCAGTGAAGCCTACGGGGGGCACTCCTACGAGCAGTACTTC
few	.	TRBV29-1	TRBJ2-7	CSVGTDYEQYF	TGCAGCGTTGGGACAGACTACGAGCAGTACTTC
.	TRBD1	TRBV6-1	TRBJ1-1	CASSEWGTGGYEAFF	TGTGCCAGCAGTGAATGGGGGACAGGTGGATATGAAGCTTTCTTT
.	.	TRBV19	TRBJ1-2	CASTTLVLGGGYTF	TGTGCCAGTACCACCCTTGTACTCGGTGGTGGCTACACCTTC
.	.	TRBV30	TRBJ1-6	CAWSTGREDSPLHF	TGTGCCTGGAGTACAGGGCGCGAGGATTCACCCCTCCACTTT
.	.	TRBV10-3	TRBJ1-5	CAAQGTGNQPQHF	TGTGCCGCCCAGGGGACGGGTAATCAGCCCCAGCATTTT
many	.	TRBV6-5	TRBJ2-3	CASSTADTQYF	TGTGCCAGCAGTACCGCAGATACGCAGTATTTT
.	TRBD1	TRBV10-3	TRBJ1-1	CATGTGLTEAFF	TGTGCCACCGGGACAGGGTTGACTGAAGCTTTCTTT
many	TRBD1	TRBV6-1	TRBJ1-3	CASGTGTGNTIYF	TGTGCCAGCGGGACAGGGACTGGAAACACCATATATTTT
many	.	TRBV11-2	TRBJ2-5	CASSPLGGLEETQYF	TGTGCCAGCAGCCCCCTGGGGGGATTAGAAGAGACCCAGTACTTC
many	TRBD1	TRBV7-2	TRBJ2-2	CASSLVPGQDTGELFF	TGTGCCAGCAGCTTAGTGCCGGGACAGGACACCGGGGAGCTGTTTTTT
many	.	TRBV20-1	TRBJ1-6	CSAIPGLDSPLHF	TGCAGTGCAATACCGGGACTCGATTCACCCCTCCACTTT
many	.	TRBV4-2	TRBJ2-1	CASSQSGTRAYNEQFF	TGTGCCAGCAGCCAATCCGGGACTCGTGCCTACAATGAGCAGTTCTTC
.	TRBD2	TRBV10-2	TRBJ2-5	CASRTTSGGKETQYF	TGCGCCAGCAGGACGACTAGCGGGGGTAAAGAGACCCAGTACTTC
medium-sized	.	TRBV7-3	TRBJ2-2	CASSLGVKGELFF	TGTGCCAGCAGCCTGGGAGTTAAGGGGGAGCTGTTTTTT
.	TRBD1	TRBV5-1	TRBJ2-7	CASSLDRGRTSREQYF	TGCGCCAGCAGCTTGGACAGGGGTCGAACGTCTCGCGAGCAGTACTTC
.	TRBD2	TRBV7-3	TRBJ2-3	CASSLAGGLIRTDTQYF	TGTGCCAGCAGCTTAGCGGGGGGGCTCATTCGGACAGATACGCAGTATTTT
.	.	TRBV5-1	TRBJ2-2	CASSPANTGELFF	TGCGCCAGCAGCCCCGCGAACACCGGGGAGCTGTTTTTT
.	.	TRBV7-9	TRBJ1-6	CASSQGSLYNSPLHF	TGTGCCAGCAGTCAGGGTTCCCTCTATAATTCACCCCTCCACTTT
.	.	TRBV10-1	TRBJ2-1	CASSDGLGGSYEQFF	TGCGCCAGCAGTGACGGGCTGGGGGGTTCCTATGAGCAGTTCTTC
.	TRBD1	TRBV5-4	TRBJ2-7	CASSGMGQLSYEQYF	TGTGCCAGCAGCGGGATGGGACAGCTCTCCTACGAGCAGTACTTC